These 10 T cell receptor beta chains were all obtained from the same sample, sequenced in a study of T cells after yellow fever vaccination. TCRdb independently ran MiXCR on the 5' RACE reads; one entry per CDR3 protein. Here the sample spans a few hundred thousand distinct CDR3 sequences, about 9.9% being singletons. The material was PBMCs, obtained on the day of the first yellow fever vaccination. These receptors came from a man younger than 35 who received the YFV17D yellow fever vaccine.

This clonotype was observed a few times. This CDR3 reads CASSSGGVDTQYF. The CDR3 bases are TGCGCCAGCAGTTCCGGAGGGGTTGATACGCAGTATTTT. The V call is TRBV5-1, the J call TRBJ2-3, with TRBD2 as a possible D gene (6 bases). CDR1 SGHRS and CDR2 YFSETQ come from the germline V gene. The CDR3 length is 13 residues. V was trimmed by 5 bases and J by 6 bases, leaving 13 bases between them.

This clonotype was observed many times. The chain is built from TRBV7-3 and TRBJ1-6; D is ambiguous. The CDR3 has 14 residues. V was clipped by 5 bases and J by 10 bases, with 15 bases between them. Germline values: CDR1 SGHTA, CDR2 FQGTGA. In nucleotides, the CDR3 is TGTGCCAGCAGCGCATCAGGATTAGGATCACCCCTCCACTTT. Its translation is CASSASGLGSPLHF.

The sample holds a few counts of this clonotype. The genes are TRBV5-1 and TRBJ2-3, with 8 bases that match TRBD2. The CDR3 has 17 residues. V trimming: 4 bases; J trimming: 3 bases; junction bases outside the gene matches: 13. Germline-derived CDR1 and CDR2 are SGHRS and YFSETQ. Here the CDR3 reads CASSLRGVAGRTDTQYF. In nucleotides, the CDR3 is TGCGCCAGCAGCCTGCGTGGGGTAGCGGGGAGGACAGATACGCAGTATTTT.

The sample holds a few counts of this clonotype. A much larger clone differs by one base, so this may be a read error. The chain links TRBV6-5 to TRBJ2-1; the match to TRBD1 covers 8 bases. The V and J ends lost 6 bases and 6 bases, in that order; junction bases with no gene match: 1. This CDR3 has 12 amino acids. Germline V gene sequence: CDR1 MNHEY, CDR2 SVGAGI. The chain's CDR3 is CASSTGGNEQFF. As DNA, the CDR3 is TGTGCCAGCAGCACAGGGGGCAATGAGCAGTTCTTC.

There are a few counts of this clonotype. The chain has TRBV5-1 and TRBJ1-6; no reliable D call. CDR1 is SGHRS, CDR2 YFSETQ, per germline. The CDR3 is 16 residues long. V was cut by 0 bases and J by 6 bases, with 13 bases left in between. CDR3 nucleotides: TGCGCCAGCAGCTTGGACGGGGAACCAATTAATTCACCCCTCCACTTT. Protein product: CASSLDGEPINSPLHF.

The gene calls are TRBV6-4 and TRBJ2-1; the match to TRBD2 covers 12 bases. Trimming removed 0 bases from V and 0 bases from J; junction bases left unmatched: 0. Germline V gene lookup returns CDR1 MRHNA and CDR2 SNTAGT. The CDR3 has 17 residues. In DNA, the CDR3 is TGTGCCAGCAGTGACTCGACTAGCGGGAGCTCCTACAATGAGCAGTTCTTC. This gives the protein CASSDSTSGSSYNEQFF.

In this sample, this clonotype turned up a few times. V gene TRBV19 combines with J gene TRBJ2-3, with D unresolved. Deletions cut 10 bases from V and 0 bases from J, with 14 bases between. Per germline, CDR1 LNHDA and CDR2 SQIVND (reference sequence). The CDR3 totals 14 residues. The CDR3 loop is CAIATEDSTDTQYF. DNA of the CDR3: TGTGCCATTGCGACTGAGGATAGCACAGATACGCAGTATTTT.

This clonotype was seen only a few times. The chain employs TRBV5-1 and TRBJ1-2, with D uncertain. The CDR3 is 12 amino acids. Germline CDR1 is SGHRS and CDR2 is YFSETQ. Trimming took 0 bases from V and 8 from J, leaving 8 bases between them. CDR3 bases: TGCGCCAGCAGCTTGGAAGGGCGAGGCTACACCTTC. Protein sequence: CASSLEGRGYTF. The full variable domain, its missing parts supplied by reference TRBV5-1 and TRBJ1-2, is KAGVTQTPRYLIKTRGQQVTLSCSPISGHRSVSWYQQTPGQGLQFLFEYFSETQRNKGNFPGRFSGRQFSNSRSEMNVSTLELGDSALYLCASSLEGRGYTFGSGTRLTVV.

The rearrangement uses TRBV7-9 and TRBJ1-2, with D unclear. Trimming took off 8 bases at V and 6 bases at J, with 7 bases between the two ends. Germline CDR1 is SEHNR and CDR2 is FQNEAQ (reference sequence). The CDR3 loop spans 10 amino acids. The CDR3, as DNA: TGTGCCAGCGTCGGGAATGGCTACACCTTC. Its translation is CASVGNGYTF.

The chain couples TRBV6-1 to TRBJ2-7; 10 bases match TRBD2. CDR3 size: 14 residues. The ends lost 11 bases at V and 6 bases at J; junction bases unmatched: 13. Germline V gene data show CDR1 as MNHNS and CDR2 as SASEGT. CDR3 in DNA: TGTGCCCGAACTAGCGGGGTTATCCTACGCGAGCAGTACTTC. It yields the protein CARTSGVILREQYF.